This TCR beta chain was captured in a study of T cell repertoires in cytomegalovirus infection (dated by TCRdb to between 2018 and 2020). General notes on the study: The HLA type of each donor mattered for the analysis, because public TCR beta signatures pointed to carriage of CMV infection along with the matching HLA type. On the study overall, not on this receptor specifically: In both this cohort and an independent approximately 350-donor cohort, the cumulative frequency of public TCR beta family members distinguished carriers of CMV infection plus the relevant HLA type. The ex vivo response was dominated by HLA-C-restricted CMV-specific TCR beta clonotypes, which also provided the single most frequent clonotype in two of eight donors.

To note about this clonotype: Its antigen is currently not known. It has no much larger one-base neighbor in the sample; base qualities were not kept.

After removal of 4 bases from V and 5 bases from J, the junction retains 8 bases not matched to a gene. Spanning cysteine to phenylalanine, the CDR3 consists of 16 amino acids. The sequence is cut down to CDR3 DNA, 48 bases in frame from base 1. From a lookup of the germline V gene, CDR1 and CDR2 are SGHDT and YYEEEE. The instrument was an Illumina HiSeq 1500. TCRdb passed the public sequencing reads through fastp at Q25 and MiXCR, retaining productive beta sequences. Each record represents a unique CDR3 protein, reported with the most common genes and DNA among its rows. The sample profile shows 350,000 to 500,000 distinct CDR3 sequences; approximately 33% of them were found once. The top ten hold approximately 15% of the sample.

The receptor's source is a human donor in good health (CMV status not recorded). Some clones in this sample may be carry-over from other donors' samples. The sequencing input was PBMCs. The rearrangement combines TRBV5-6 with TRBJ2-5, with 13 central nucleotides matching TRBD2. The CDR3 region: CASSPVGTSGEETQYF. The nucleotides read TGTGCCAGCAGCCCAGTCGGGACTAGCGGGGAGGAGACCCAGTACTTC.